The 32 T cell receptor beta chains listed next were all sequenced from one sample in a study of human T cells and chemical hapten exposure. Regarding time point: patch test 3, about 24 weeks after DPC sensitization. Indicated treatment: therapeutic diphenylcyclopropenone sensitization with weekly scalp DPC. Unfractionated whole blood served as the source for total RNA extraction. TCRdb processed the RACE reads anew with MiXCR; each CDR3 protein has one entry. This table has about 39,000 distinct CDR3 sequences, approximately 11% appearing once. The material sequenced was whole blood, taken in connection with sensitization to the hapten diphenylcyclopropenone (DPC). These receptors all stem from a woman in her forties with alopecia areata. Some clones in this sample may be carry-over from other donors' samples.

This clonotype was picked up many times. The rearrangement joins TRBV2 to TRBJ1-1, with a tentative D call TRBD1 (5 bases). This CDR3 spans 12 amino acids. Germline lookup yields CDR1 SNHLY and CDR2 FYNNEI. The V end lost 6 bases, the J end lost 6 bases, and 11 bases lay between the germline ends. DNA for the CDR3: TGTGCCAGCAGCCCCGTAGGGGCTGAAGCTTTCTTT. Its translation is CASSPVGAEAFF.

The chain uses TRBV4-1 and TRBJ2-1; TRBD1 matches 7 bases. Germline values: CDR1 MGHRA, CDR2 YSYEKL. Trimming at V came to 4 bases and at J to 6 bases, leaving 6 bases not matched to a gene. The CDR3 is 14 residues long. CDR3: CASSPTGQTNEQFF. CDR3 nucleotides: TGCGCCAGCAGCCCCACGGGACAGACCAATGAGCAGTTCTTC.

This clonotype was seen at least ten times. The gene calls are TRBV2 and TRBJ1-2; D unresolved. V was trimmed by 4 bases and J by 2 bases, leaving 8 bases between them. The CDR3 is 13 amino acids. Germline loops: CDR1 SNHLY, CDR2 FYNNEI. CDR3 protein: CASSVEGNYGYTF. CDR3 bases: TGTGCCAGCAGTGTGGAGGGAAACTATGGCTACACCTTC.

V and J are TRBV20-1 and TRBJ2-1, with D perhaps given as TRBD1 or TRBD2 (6 bases each). In germline, CDR1 is DFQATT, CDR2 SNEGSKA (reference sequence). The CDR3 sequence is 14 residues long. Trimming took 6 bases from V and 5 from J, leaving 17 bases between them. The CDR3 protein is CSALEGGLHNEQFF. Written as DNA, the CDR3 is TGCAGTGCCCTCGAAGGGGGGTTACACAATGAGCAGTTCTTC.

The chain employs TRBV5-6 and TRBJ1-4; D ambiguous. The CDR3 runs 12 residues. Trimming cost V 0 bases and J 10 bases, with 7 bases left between them. CDR1 SGHDT and CDR2 YYEEEE come from the germline V gene. CDR3 amino acids: CASSLDAAKLFF. CDR3 DNA: TGTGCCAGCAGCTTGGATGCGGCAAAACTGTTTTTT.

This clonotype was picked up a small number of times. This chain connects TRBV27 to TRBJ1-1; D gene uncertain. V was trimmed by 0 bases and J by 2 bases, leaving 7 bases between them. There are 14 residues in the CDR3. CDR1 and CDR2 from the germline V gene are MNHEY and SMNVEV (reference sequence). The chain's CDR3 is CASSLSRRNTEAFF. The CDR3 DNA reads as TGTGCCAGCAGTTTATCGAGGAGAAACACTGAAGCTTTCTTT.

Ten or more counts support this clonotype. V and J are TRBV29-1 and TRBJ2-7; the match to TRBD1 covers 10 bases. Germline lookup yields CDR1 SQVTM and CDR2 ANQGSEA. The CDR3 extends over 12 amino acids. J was trimmed by 1 base and V by 7 bases; bases with no gene match: 1. The chain's CDR3 is CSGGQGSYEQYF. CDR3 nucleotides: TGCAGCGGGGGACAGGGGTCCTACGAGCAGTACTTC.

This clonotype was picked up many times. V gene TRBV29-1 combines with J gene TRBJ2-3; tentatively, D is TRBD1 (6 bases). The CDR3 runs 15 residues. Trimming stripped 6 bases from V and 3 bases from J, with 19 bases between. The germline V gene has CDR1 SQVTM and CDR2 ANQGSEA. CDR3 coding DNA: TGCAGCGTCGGGGCCCAAACAGGGTTGACAGATACGCAGTATTTT. It is translated as CSVGAQTGLTDTQYF.

The V and J genes are TRBV28 and TRBJ2-5; D unresolved. Germline loops: CDR1 MDHEN, CDR2 SYDVKM. The length of the CDR3 is 13 residues. V dropped 5 bases and J dropped 4 bases, with 11 bases sitting between them. CDR3 sequence: CASSLGPRETQYF. DNA for the CDR3: TGTGCCAGCAGTCTCGGGCCCCGAGAGACCCAGTACTTC.

The chain carries TRBV28 and TRBJ1-1; D call uncertain. The germline V gene encodes CDR1 MDHEN and CDR2 SYDVKM. CDR3 size: 14 residues. V was trimmed by 7 bases and J by 0 bases, leaving 12 bases between them. CDR3 nucleotides: TGTGCCAGCACCCTTGCCAGTATGAACACTGAAGCTTTCTTT. Translated: CASTLASMNTEAFF.

This clonotype was seen a handful of times. The chain uses TRBV18 and TRBJ1-5; perhaps TRBD1 as D (5 bases). The germline gives CDR1 KGHSH, CDR2 LQKENI. There are 15 residues in the CDR3. V shed 3 bases and J shed 4 bases, with 13 bases lying between them. CDR3 DNA: TGTGCCAGCTCACCCTTCGGGACTGAGAATCAGCCCCAGCATTTT. It specifies CASSPFGTENQPQHF.

This clonotype was counted between two and nine times. The V call is TRBV20-1, the J call TRBJ1-6; weak D call: TRBD1 (5 bases). CDR1 and CDR2 from the germline V gene are DFQATT and SNEGSKA (reference sequence). The germline V and J ends were trimmed by 5 bases and 4 bases, with 12 bases remaining between them. The CDR3 runs 14 residues. CDR3 sequence reads: CSARGAEYNSPLHF. CDR3 DNA sequence: TGCAGTGCTCGCGGGGCAGAGTATAATTCACCCCTCCACTTT.

This clonotype qualifies as medium-sized (0.01 to 0.1%). The chain uses TRBV4-1 and TRBJ2-7; D possibly uses TRBD1 or TRBD2 (5 bases each). V was clipped by 3 bases and J by 3 bases, with 18 bases between them. The length of the CDR3 is 16 residues. Germline values: CDR1 MGHRA, CDR2 YSYEKL. The CDR3 coding sequence is TGCGCCAGCAGCCAGGAACCCGGGACGGAGAACTACGAGCAGTACTTC. Protein: CASSQEPGTENYEQYF.

This clonotype was seen at least ten times. The chain recombines TRBV7-2 with TRBJ2-3; maybe TRBD1 (5 bases). This CDR3 has 13 amino acids. Germline-derived CDR1 and CDR2 are SGHTA and FQGNSA. Trimming took off 3 bases at V and 3 bases at J, with 7 bases between the two ends. CDR3: CASSFRVTDTQYF. DNA for the CDR3: TGTGCCAGCAGCTTCAGGGTAACAGATACGCAGTATTTT. Using reference TRBV7-2 and TRBJ2-3 for the parts outside the CDR3, the full variable domain is GAGVSQSPSNKVTEKGKDVELRCDPISGHTALYWYRQSLGQGLEFLIYFQGNSAPDKSGLPSDRFSAERTGGSVSTLTIQRTQQEDSAVYLCASSFRVTDTQYFGPGTRLTVL.

There are many counts of this clonotype. V usage is TRBV24-1 and J usage is TRBJ2-2; D gene uncertain. V dropped 4 bases and J dropped 6 bases, with 14 bases sitting between them. This CDR3 has 15 residues. The germline V gene has CDR1 KGHDR and CDR2 SFDVKD. The chain's CDR3 is CATSDTGPGAGELFF. The CDR3 DNA reads as TGTGCCACCAGTGACACGGGTCCAGGCGCCGGGGAGCTGTTTTTT.

In its sample, this clonotype ranks as medium-sized. The V and J genes are TRBV29-1 and TRBJ2-3, with D uncertain. Germline V gene data show CDR1 as SQVTM and CDR2 as ANQGSEA. V was pared by 4 bases and J by 4 bases, with 12 bases between. CDR3 length: 13 amino acids. The CDR3: CSVVVAGSDTQYF. The CDR3 nucleotides read TGCAGCGTTGTGGTGGCAGGTTCAGATACGCAGTATTTT.

This clonotype was counted at least ten times. The chain uses TRBV11-2 and TRBJ1-1; 8 nucleotides agree with TRBD1. The trim removed 4 bases at V and 1 base at J, leaving 2 bases unmatched. The germline V gene encodes CDR1 SGHAT and CDR2 FQNNGV. CDR3 length: 14 amino acids. The CDR3 DNA sequence: TGTGCCAGCAGCTCCCAGGGGGCGAACACTGAAGCTTTCTTT. The encoded protein is CASSSQGANTEAFF.

The CDR3 loop reads CAISRQTEIYYNEQFF. The DNA for the CDR3 is TGTGCCATCAGTCGACAGACAGAGATTTACTACAATGAGCAGTTCTTC. This rearrangement joins TRBV10-3 to TRBJ2-1; possibly TRBD1 for D (5 bases). The V end was cut by 5 bases, the J end by 3 bases, with 17 bases between. CDR1 is ENHRY and CDR2 is SYGVKD in the germline V gene. This CDR3 comprises 16 residues.

This clonotype was seen at least ten times. V and J are TRBV28 and TRBJ2-1; D is ambiguous. CDR1 and CDR2 (germline): MDHEN, SYDVKM. The CDR3 spans 14 residues. V lost 6 bases and J lost 8, with 17 bases in between. CDR3 sequence: CASRGPHPADEQFF. The CDR3 DNA reads as TGTGCCAGCAGAGGTCCTCACCCGGCGGATGAGCAGTTCTTC.

This clonotype was counted ten times or more. J is TRBJ1-5 and V is TRBV28; D is unresolved. The germline CDR1 and CDR2 sequences are MDHEN and SYDVKM. The V end lost 6 bases, the J end lost 0 bases, and 9 bases lay between the germline ends. This CDR3 spans 14 amino acids. The CDR3 nucleotides read TGTGCCAGCAGCGACACATATAGCAATCAGCCCCAGCATTTT. Translating gives CASSDTYSNQPQHF.

This clonotype was recorded a few times. This chain connects TRBV10-3 to TRBJ2-7, with 9 bases matching TRBD2. V was clipped by 10 bases and J by 0 bases; unmatched bases: 7. The CDR3 has 14 residues. Germline-derived CDR1 and CDR2 are ENHRY and SYGVKD. The CDR3 reads CATETSGSSYEQYF. CDR3 nucleotides: TGTGCCACCGAGACTAGCGGAAGCTCCTACGAGCAGTACTTC.

This clonotype occurred many times. V usage is TRBV29-1 and J usage is TRBJ2-3; D is undetermined. The germline V and J ends were trimmed by 6 bases and 0 bases, with 10 bases remaining between them. From germline, CDR1 is SQVTM and CDR2 ANQGSEA. This CDR3 has 13 amino acids. The CDR3 DNA sequence: TGCAGCGTAAGTGATCCTAGCACAGATACGCAGTATTTT. The encoded protein is CSVSDPSTDTQYF.

In this sample, this clonotype turned up many times. The genes are TRBV18 and TRBJ2-5; 13 bases line up with TRBD2. Trimming took 2 bases from V and 2 from J; bases not matched to a gene: 2. CDR1 and CDR2 (germline): KGHSH, LQKENI. This CDR3 comprises 16 residues. DNA for the CDR3: TGTGCCAGCTCACCAGGGACTAGCGGGGCTCAAGAGACCCAGTACTTC. Translated, it gives CASSPGTSGAQETQYF. The full variable domain, its missing parts supplied by reference TRBV18 and TRBJ2-5, is NAGVMQNPRHLVRRRGQEARLRCSPMKGHSHVYWYRQLPEEGLKFMVYLQKENIIDESGMPKERFSAEFPKEGPSILRIQQVVRGDSAAYFCASSPGTSGAQETQYFGPGTRLLVL.

This clonotype was detected only a few times. This chain links TRBV11-2 with TRBJ2-5; 7 nucleotides agree with TRBD2. The junction had 12 bases not matched to a gene; V was cut back by 7 bases and J by 1 base. CDR1 and CDR2 from the germline V gene are SGHAT and FQNNGV. CDR3 length: 16 residues. Here the CDR3 DNA reads TGTGCCAGCAATCCCCTCTGGGGAGGGCGCCAAGAGACCCAGTACTTC. Residues: CASNPLWGGRQETQYF.

In its sample, this clonotype was seen many times. J is TRBJ2-1 and V is TRBV18, with 9 bases fitting TRBD1. This CDR3 comprises 16 residues. V lost 6 bases to trimming and J lost 5 bases; unmatched junction nucleotides: 11. CDR1 is KGHSH, CDR2 LQKENI, per germline. The CDR3 nucleotides are TGTGCCAGCTCCCGAGGAACAGGGGGCTTCCACAATGAGCAGTTCTTC. Protein sequence: CASSRGTGGFHNEQFF.

This clonotype was recorded a few times. The chain carries TRBV7-9 and TRBJ1-1; the D gene is possibly TRBD1 (5 bases). V lost 3 bases and J lost 1, with 9 bases in between. CDR1 is SEHNR, CDR2 FQNEAQ, per germline (reference sequence). CDR3 length equals 14 residues. CDR3 sequence: CASSFARANTEAFF. The CDR3 DNA sequence: TGTGCCAGCAGCTTTGCCAGGGCGAACACTGAAGCTTTCTTT. Using reference TRBV7-9 and TRBJ1-1 for the parts outside the CDR3, the full variable domain is DTGVSQNPRHKITKRGQNVTFRCDPISEHNRLYWYRQTLGQGPEFLTYFQNEAQLEKSRLLSDRFSAERPKGSFSTLEIQRTEQGDSAMYLCASSFARANTEAFFGQGTRLTVV.

This clonotype occurred a few times. The genes are TRBV20-1 and TRBJ2-3; TRBD2 agrees at 12 bases. The V gene's germline CDR1 is DFQATT and CDR2 SNEGSKA (reference sequence). The CDR3 has 21 amino acids. The J segment lost 0 bases and the V segment lost 0 bases, leaving 16 bases of the junction unmatched. The CDR3 region has the DNA TGCAGTGCTAGAGATCTGAGTCTAGCGGGGGGGCCCGGTTCCAGCACAGATACGCAGTATTTT. Residues: CSARDLSLAGGPGSSTDTQYF.

Turning to this clonotype: Mismatch with germline at one junction end may stem from a read error. V and J are TRBV9 and TRBJ2-7; the match to TRBD1 covers 7 bases. The CDR3 loop spans 14 amino acids. Per the germline V gene, CDR1 is SGDLS and CDR2 is YYNGEE. The CDR3 spells CASSVVGGGYEQCF. Written as DNA, the CDR3 is TGTGCCAGCAGCGTAGTAGGGGGCGGCTACGAGCAGTGCTTC. Drawing the rest from reference TRBV9 and TRBJ2-7, the complete variable domain is DSGVTQTPKHLITATGQRVTLRCSPRSGDLSVYWYQQSLDQGLQFLIQYYNGEERAKGNILERFSAQQFPDLHSELNLSSLELGDSALYFCASSVVGGGYEQCFGPGTRLTVT.

This chain joins TRBV28 and TRBJ1-5, with a possible D match to TRBD1 (6 bases). Between the trimmed V and J ends, which lost 5 bases and 1 base, there was a span of 15 bases. CDR1 is MDHEN, CDR2 SYDVKM, per germline. The CDR3 has 16 amino acids. This CDR3 reads CASSVGGLQSNQPQHF. The CDR3 region has the DNA TGTGCCAGCAGTGTGGGGGGGCTCCAAAGCAATCAGCCCCAGCATTTT.

This clonotype has at least ten counts. The chain has TRBV4-2 and TRBJ2-5; 7 bases agree with TRBD2. Trimming cost V 2 bases and J 4 bases; bases outside gene matches: 4. The CDR3 is made up of 14 amino acids. Germline V CDR1 and CDR2: LGHNA, YNFKEQ. The DNA for the CDR3 is TGTGCCAGCAGCCAAAAGCGGGGAGCAGAGACCCAGTACTTC. This gives the protein CASSQKRGAETQYF.

This clonotype was found many times. The CDR3 nucleotides are TGTGCCATCAGTGAGGGGACAGGGCGACTGGACGAGCAGTACTTC. Translation gives CAISEGTGRLDEQYF. This chain links TRBV10-3 with TRBJ2-7; 9 nucleotides align to TRBD1. V was pared by 2 bases and J by 5 bases, with 7 bases of the junction left unmatched. This CDR3 comprises 15 residues. Germline V gene data show CDR1 as ENHRY and CDR2 as SYGVKD.

In its sample, this clonotype was seen a few times. The gene calls are TRBV7-9 and TRBJ2-1; D is unresolved. Trimming took 3 bases from V and 9 from J, leaving 15 bases between them. There are 14 residues in the CDR3. Germline CDR1 is SEHNR and CDR2 is FQNEAQ (reference sequence). The CDR3 here is CASSFPPGLVEQFF. CDR3 nucleotides: TGTGCCAGCAGCTTCCCCCCTGGCCTGGTTGAGCAGTTCTTC.